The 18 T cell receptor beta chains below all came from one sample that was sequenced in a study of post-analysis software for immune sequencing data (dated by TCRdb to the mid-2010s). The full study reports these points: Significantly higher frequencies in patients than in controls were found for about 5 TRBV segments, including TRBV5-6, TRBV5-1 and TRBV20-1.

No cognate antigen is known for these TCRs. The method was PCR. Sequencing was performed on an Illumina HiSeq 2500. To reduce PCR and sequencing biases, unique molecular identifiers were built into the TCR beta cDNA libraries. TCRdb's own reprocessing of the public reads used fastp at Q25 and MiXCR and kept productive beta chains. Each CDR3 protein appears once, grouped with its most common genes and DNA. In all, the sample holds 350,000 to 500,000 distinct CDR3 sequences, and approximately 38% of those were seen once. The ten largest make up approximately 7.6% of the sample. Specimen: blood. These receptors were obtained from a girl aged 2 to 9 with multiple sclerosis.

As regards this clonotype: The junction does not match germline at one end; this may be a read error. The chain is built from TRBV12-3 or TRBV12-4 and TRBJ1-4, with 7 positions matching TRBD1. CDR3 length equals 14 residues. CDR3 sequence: CVSSSTGLNEKLFF. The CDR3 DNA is TGTGTCAGCAGTTCGACAGGGCTTAATGAAAAACTGTTTTTT.

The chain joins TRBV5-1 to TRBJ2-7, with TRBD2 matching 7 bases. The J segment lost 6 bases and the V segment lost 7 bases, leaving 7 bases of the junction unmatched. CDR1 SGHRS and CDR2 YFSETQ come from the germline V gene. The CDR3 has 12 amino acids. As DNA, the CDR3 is TGCGCCAGCGGTAGCGGGTTCCGCGAGCAGTACTTC. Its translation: CASGSGFREQYF.

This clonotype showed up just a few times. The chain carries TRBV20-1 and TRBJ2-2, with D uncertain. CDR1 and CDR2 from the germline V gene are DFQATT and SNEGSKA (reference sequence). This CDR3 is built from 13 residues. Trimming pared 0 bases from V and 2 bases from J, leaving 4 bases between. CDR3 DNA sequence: TGCAGTGCTAGAGATGGCAACACCGGGGAGCTGTTTTTT. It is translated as CSARDGNTGELFF.

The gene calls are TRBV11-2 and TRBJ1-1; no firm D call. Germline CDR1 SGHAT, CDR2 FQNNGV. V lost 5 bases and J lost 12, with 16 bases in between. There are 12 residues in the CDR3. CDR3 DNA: TGTGCCAGCAGCCGAAAGATCGGTGTAACTTTCTTT. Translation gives CASSRKIGVTFF.

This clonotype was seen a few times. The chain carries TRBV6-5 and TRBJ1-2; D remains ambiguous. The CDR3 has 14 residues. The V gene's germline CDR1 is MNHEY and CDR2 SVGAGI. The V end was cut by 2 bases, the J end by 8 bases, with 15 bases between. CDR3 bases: TGTGCCAGCAGTTACCCAGGACGTAAGAACGGCTACACCTTC. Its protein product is CASSYPGRKNGYTF.

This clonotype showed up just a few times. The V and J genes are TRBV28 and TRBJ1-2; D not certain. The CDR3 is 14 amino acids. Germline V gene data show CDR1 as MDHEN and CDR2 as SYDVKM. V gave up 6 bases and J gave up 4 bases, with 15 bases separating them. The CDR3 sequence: CASRWSYGPYGYTF. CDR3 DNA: TGTGCCAGCAGGTGGTCATATGGCCCCTATGGCTACACCTTC.

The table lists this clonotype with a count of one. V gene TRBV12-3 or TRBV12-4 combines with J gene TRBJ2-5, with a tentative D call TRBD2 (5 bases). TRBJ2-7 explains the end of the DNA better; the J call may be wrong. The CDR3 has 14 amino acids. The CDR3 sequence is CASSPGTADYEQYF. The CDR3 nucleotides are TGTGCCAGCAGCCCGGGAACGGCTGACTACGAGCAGTACTTC.

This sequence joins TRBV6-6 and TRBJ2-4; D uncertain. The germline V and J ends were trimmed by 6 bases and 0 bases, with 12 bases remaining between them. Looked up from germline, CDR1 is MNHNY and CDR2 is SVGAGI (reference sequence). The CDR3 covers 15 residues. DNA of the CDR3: TGTGCCAGCAGCAAACCGGCCCTAGCCAAAAACATTCAGTACTTC. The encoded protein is CASSKPALAKNIQYF.

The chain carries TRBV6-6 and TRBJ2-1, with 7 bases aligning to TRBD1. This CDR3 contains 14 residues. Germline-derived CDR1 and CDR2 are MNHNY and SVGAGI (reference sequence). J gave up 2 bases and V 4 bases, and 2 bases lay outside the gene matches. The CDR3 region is CASSSGQPYNEQFF. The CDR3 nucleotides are TGTGCCAGCAGTTCGGGACAGCCCTACAATGAGCAGTTCTTC.

In nucleotides, the CDR3 is TGTGCCAGCAGCTTTACGAGCGGAGGCAGTAACTATGGCTACACCTTC. Its translation is CASSFTSGGSNYGYTF. The chain carries TRBV11-2 and TRBJ1-2; D gene unclear. The length of the CDR3 is 16 residues. Germline CDR1 reads SGHAT; CDR2 reads FQNNGV. V shed 3 bases and J shed 1 base, with 15 bases lying between them.

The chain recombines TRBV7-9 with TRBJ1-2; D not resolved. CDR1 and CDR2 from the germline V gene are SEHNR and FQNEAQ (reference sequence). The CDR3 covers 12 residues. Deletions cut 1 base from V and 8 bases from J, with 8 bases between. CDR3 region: CASSLVGVGYTF. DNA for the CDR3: TGTGCCAGCAGCTTAGTTGGGGTCGGCTACACCTTC.

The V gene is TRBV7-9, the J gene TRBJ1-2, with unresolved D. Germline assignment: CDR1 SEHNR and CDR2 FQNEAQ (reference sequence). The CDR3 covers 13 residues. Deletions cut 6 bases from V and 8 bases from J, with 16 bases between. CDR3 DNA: TGTGCCAGCAGAGAAGAAGCTACCGGGGGCTACACCTTC. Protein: CASREEATGGYTF.

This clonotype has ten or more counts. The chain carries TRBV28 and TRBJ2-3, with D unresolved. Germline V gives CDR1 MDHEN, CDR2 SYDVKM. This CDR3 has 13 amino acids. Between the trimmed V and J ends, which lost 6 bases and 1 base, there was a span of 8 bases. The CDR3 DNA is TGTGCCAGCAGCCGACTTGGCACAGATACGCAGTATTTT. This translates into CASSRLGTDTQYF.

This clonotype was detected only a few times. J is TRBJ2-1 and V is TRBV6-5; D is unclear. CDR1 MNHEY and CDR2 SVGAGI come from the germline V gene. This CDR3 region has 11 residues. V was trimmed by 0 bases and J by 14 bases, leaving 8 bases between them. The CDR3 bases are TGTGCCAGCAGTTACTCGTCGATGGAGTTCTTC. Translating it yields CASSYSSMEFF.

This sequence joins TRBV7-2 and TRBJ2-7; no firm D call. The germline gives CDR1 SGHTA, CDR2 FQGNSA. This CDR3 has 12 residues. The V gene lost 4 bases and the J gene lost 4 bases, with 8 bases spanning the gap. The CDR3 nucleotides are TGTGCCAGCAGCTACCGACCTTACGAGCAGTACTTC. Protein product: CASSYRPYEQYF.

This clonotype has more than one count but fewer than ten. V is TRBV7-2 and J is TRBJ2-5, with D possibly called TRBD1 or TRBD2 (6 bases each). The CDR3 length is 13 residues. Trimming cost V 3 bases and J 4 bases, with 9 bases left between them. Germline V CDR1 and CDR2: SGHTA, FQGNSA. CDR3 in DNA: TGTGCCAGCAGCTTTAGGGGGGTAGAGACCCAGTACTTC. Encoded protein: CASSFRGVETQYF.

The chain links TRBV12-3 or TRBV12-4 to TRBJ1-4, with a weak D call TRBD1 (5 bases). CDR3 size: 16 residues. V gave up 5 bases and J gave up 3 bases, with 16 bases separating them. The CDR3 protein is CASSPLGAPANEKLFF. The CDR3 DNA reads TGTGCCAGCAGTCCCCTAGGGGCGCCGGCTAATGAAAAACTGTTTTTT.

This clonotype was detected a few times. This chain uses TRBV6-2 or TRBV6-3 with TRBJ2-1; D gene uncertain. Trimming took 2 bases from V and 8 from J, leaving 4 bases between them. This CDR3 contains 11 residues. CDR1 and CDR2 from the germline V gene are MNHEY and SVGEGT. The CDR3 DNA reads TGTGCCAGCAGTTACCGGGATGAGCAGTTCTTC. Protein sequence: CASSYRDEQFF.